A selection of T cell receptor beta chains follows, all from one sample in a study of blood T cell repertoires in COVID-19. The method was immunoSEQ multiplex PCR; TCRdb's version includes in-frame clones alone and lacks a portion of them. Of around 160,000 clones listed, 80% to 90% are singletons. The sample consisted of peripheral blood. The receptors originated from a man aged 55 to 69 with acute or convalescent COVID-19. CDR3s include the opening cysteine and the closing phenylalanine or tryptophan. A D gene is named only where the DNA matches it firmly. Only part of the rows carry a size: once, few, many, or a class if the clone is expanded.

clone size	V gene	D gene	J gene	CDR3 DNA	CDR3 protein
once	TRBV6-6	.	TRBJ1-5	TGTGCCAGCAGTTCCGGAGGGAATCAGCCCCAGCATTTT	CASSSGGNQPQHF
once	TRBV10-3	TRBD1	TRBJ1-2	TGTGCCATCAGTAGTCGGACAGGGGCCGGTAACTATGGCTACACCTTC	CAISSRTGAGNYGYTF
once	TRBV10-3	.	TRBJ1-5	TGTGCCATCTGCCGGTATAGCAATCAGCCCCAGCATTTT	CAICRYSNQPQHF
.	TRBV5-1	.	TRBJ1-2	TGCGCCAGCAGCCCCCGACAGGTCCCCTATGGCTACACCTTC	CASSPRQVPYGYTF
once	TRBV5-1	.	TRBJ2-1	TGCGCCAGCAGCTTGGATCAGTACAATGAGCAGTTCTTC	CASSLDQYNEQFF
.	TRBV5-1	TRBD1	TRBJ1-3	TGCGCCAGCAGCCCCCGGACAGGGGATGGAAACACCATATATTTT	CASSPRTGDGNTIYF
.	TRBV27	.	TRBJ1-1	TGTGCCAGCAGTTCAACAGGCGCGAACACTGAAGCTTTCTTT	CASSSTGANTEAFF
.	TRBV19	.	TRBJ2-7	TGTGCCAGTAGTCCCCTGGGGCGTAGCTCCTACGAGCAGTACTTC	CASSPLGRSSYEQYF
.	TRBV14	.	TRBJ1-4	TGTGCCAGCAGCCAAGGAGGGGGAGTCCGAGAAAAACTGTTTTTT	CASSQGGGVREKLFF
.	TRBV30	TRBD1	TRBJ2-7	TGTGCCTGGAACTACAGGGGAGCCGAGCAGTACTTC	CAWNYRGAEQYF
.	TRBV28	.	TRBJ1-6	TGTGCCAGCAGCGCCCCGGCAGGGAATAATTCACCCCTCCACTTT	CASSAPAGNNSPLHF
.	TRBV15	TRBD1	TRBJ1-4	TGTGCCACCAGCGTGGTCGGGACAGGAGGCGAAAAACTGTTTTTT	CATSVVGTGGEKLFF
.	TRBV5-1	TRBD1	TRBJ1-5	TGCGCCAGCAGCCAGGGACAGGGTGGTCAGCCCCAGCATTTT	CASSQGQGGQPQHF
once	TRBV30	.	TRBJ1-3	TGTGCCCAAGAAAGGGGCTCTGGAAACACCATATATTTT	CAQERGSGNTIYF
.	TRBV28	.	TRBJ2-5	TGTGCCAGCAGTTCGGGGGACAGATACTACCCTCAAGAGACCCAGTACTTC	CASSSGDRYYPQETQYF
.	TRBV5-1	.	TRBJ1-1	TGCGCCAGCAGCTTATCAACGCACTCACGGGGCACTGAAGCTTTCTTT	CASSLSTHSRGTEAFF
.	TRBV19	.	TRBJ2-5	TGTGCCAGTAGTATAACCTTCGGGACCCAGTACTTC	CASSITFGTQYF
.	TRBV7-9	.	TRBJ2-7	TGTGCCAGCAGCTTCAGGATAGTAGGCAGGGATCACAACGAGCAGTACTTC	CASSFRIVGRDHNEQYF
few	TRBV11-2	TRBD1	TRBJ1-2	TGTGCCAGCAGCGAAAGGACAGGGACCAACTATGGCTACACCTTC	CASSERTGTNYGYTF
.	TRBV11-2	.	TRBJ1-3	TGTGCCAGCAGCTTTGCGGGGGCCCACTCTGGAAACACCATATATTTT	CASSFAGAHSGNTIYF
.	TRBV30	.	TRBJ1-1	TGTGCCTGCATCGGAACCTCGGAGGAAGAAACTGAAGCTTTCTTT	CACIGTSEEETEAFF
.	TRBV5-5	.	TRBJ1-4	TGTGCCAGCAGCTTGGCCTCCACTATCGGAAAACTGTTTTTT	CASSLASTIGKLFF
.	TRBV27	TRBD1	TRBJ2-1	TGTGCCAGCAGTCCCGATCCGGGACAGTCAGGGAACAATGAGCAGTTCTTC	CASSPDPGQSGNNEQFF
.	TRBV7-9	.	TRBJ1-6	TGTGCCAGCAGCTTAGCTGACAGCTCCTACTCCTATAATTCACCCCTCCACTTT	CASSLADSSYSYNSPLHF
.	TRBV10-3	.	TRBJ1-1	TGTGCCATCAGGTCCCATGGGGCCATGAACACTGAAGCTTTCTTT	CAIRSHGAMNTEAFF
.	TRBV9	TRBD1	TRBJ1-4	TGTGCCAGCAGCCCCCGGGACAGGTCTAATGAAAAACTGTTTTTT	CASSPRDRSNEKLFF
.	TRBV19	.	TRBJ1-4	TGTGCCAGTAGTATCAGGCCCCGGGGAGAAAAACTGTTTTTT	CASSIRPRGEKLFF
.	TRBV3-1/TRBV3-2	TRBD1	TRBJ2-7	TGTGCCAGCAGCCAAGGTTGGACAGGGGGCAGCGAGCAGTACTTC	CASSQGWTGGSEQYF
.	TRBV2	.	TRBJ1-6	TGTGCCAGCACGGCAGGGGCGGATTCACCCCTCCACTTT	CASTAGADSPLHF
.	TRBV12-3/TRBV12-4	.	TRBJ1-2	TGTGCCAGCAGTCAGACAGATTATGGCTACACCTTC	CASSQTDYGYTF
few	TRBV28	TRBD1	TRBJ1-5	TGTGCCAGCAGAGACAGGGTCAATCAGCCCCAGCATTTT	CASRDRVNQPQHF
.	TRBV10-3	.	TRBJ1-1	TGTGCCACCCAAGGGGGGGTTGCCACTGAAGCTTTCTTT	CATQGGVATEAFF
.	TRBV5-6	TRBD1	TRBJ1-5	TGTGCCAGCAGCCTCCGACCGGGACAGGGCGCTCAGCCCCAGCATTTT	CASSLRPGQGAQPQHF
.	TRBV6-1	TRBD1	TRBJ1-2	TGTGCCAGCAGTGAAGGGCCAGGGGGCACCTATGGCTACACCTTC	CASSEGPGGTYGYTF
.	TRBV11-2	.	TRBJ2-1	TGTGCCAGCAGCTTTACTAGTGCTGGTGAGCAGTTCTTC	CASSFTSAGEQFF
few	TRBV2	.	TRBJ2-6	TGTGCCAGCAGTGTAGAGATCTCTGGGGCCAACGTCCTGACTTTC	CASSVEISGANVLTF
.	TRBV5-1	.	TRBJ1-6	TGCGCCAGCAGCCAAAGAGGAGATTCACCCCTCCACTTT	CASSQRGDSPLHF
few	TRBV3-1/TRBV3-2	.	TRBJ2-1	TGTGCCAGCAGTCCAGCGGCCGGGACTCCACTTGACAATGAGCAGTTCTTC	CASSPAAGTPLDNEQFF
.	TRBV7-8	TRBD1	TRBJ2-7	TGTGCCAGCAGCGATAAAGCCGGGACAGGGCTAAGCTCCTACGAGCAGTACTTC	CASSDKAGTGLSSYEQYF
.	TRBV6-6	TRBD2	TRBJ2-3	TGTGCCAGCAGCATGGGACTAGCGGGAGCAGATACGCAGTATTTT	CASSMGLAGADTQYF
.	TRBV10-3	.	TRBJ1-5	TGTGCCATCAGCGTGACAGATAGCAATCAGCCCCAGCATTTT	CAISVTDSNQPQHF
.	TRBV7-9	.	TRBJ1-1	TGTGCCAGCAGCTTAGCGCGTGCAGGAGAAGCTTTCTTT	CASSLARAGEAFF
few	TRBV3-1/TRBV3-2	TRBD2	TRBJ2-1	TGTGCCAGCAGCCAAGAAGGCGGGAGGGGGCAGTTCTTC	CASSQEGGRGQFF
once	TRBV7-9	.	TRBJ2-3	TGTGCCAGCAGCCCAGCGGCAGATACGCAGTATTTT	CASSPAADTQYF
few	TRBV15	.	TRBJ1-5	TGTGCCACCAGCAGAGATTTAGGCGACTCGGAACAGCCCCAGCATTTT	CATSRDLGDSEQPQHF
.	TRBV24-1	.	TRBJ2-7	TGTGCCACCAGTAGGGGCAGCTCCTACGAGCAGTACTTC	CATSRGSSYEQYF
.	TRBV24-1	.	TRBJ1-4	TGTGCCACCAGTGATTCGGGGGAAAAACTGTTTTTT	CATSDSGEKLFF
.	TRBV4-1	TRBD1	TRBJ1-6	TGCGCCAGCAGCGACGGGACAGGCAATAATTCACCCCTCCACTTT	CASSDGTGNNSPLHF
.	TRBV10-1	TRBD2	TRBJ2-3	TGCGCCAGCAGTGAGTCTCGGCCTAGCGGGAGGTCTAGCACAGATACGCAGTATTTT	CASSESRPSGRSSTDTQYF
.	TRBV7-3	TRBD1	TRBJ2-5	TGTGCCAGCAGCTTCGACAGGGGGGAGACCCAGTACTTC	CASSFDRGETQYF
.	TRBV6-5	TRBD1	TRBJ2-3	TGTGCCAGCAGCGACAGGGGCCCCACAGATACGCAGTATTTT	CASSDRGPTDTQYF
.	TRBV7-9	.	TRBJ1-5	TGTGCCAGCAGCCAGGGGTCCGATCAGCCCCAGCATTTT	CASSQGSDQPQHF
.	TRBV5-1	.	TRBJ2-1	TGCGCCAGCAGCTTCTACCCGGGTTACAATGAGCAGTTCTTC	CASSFYPGYNEQFF
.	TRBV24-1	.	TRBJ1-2	TGTGCCACCAGTGGCTCGAACATGGATGGCTACACCTTC	CATSGSNMDGYTF
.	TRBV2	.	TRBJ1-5	TGTGCCAGCAGTGCCGGATATTACAGGGCCATCGGCAATCAGCCCCAGCATTTT	CASSAGYYRAIGNQPQHF